The 30 T cell receptor beta chains below come from one sample, sequenced in a study of response to subunit inactivated influenza vaccine. TCRdb independently ran MiXCR on the RT-PCR reads; one entry per CDR3 protein. Among some 190,000 distinct CDR3 sequences, roughly an eighth were seen once, and the ten largest hold roughly 25%. Sequenced material: CD8+ T cells sorted from PBMCs, taken roughly 5 days after vaccination. These receptors all come from a man aged 50 to 60 who received an inactivated influenza vaccine.

This clonotype was observed at least ten times. This chain uses TRBV25-1 with TRBJ2-7, with 10 bases identical to TRBD2. With V trimmed by 7 bases and J by 1 base, 4 bases remained unmatched. From germline, CDR1 is MGHDK and CDR2 SYGVNS. CDR3 length equals 14 residues. The chain's CDR3 is CASTSGRGSYEQYF. CDR3 bases: TGTGCCAGCACCAGCGGGAGGGGGTCCTACGAGCAGTACTTC.

This rearrangement joins TRBV12-3 or TRBV12-4 to TRBJ2-3; the match to TRBD1 covers 9 bases. The CDR3 is 14 residues long. Trimming cost V 8 bases and J 4 bases; bases outside gene matches: 7. The CDR3 loop is CASGRTGAPDTQYF. The CDR3, as DNA: TGTGCCAGCGGAAGGACAGGGGCCCCAGATACGCAGTATTTT.

This clonotype was seen at least ten times. The chain combines TRBV7-8 with TRBJ1-1, with 12 nucleotides matching TRBD1. V lost 6 bases, J lost 4 bases, and 6 bases stayed unmatched. This CDR3 is built from 15 residues. Germline loops: CDR1 SGHVS, CDR2 FQNEAQ. The CDR3 here is CASSPGQGAFTEAFF. CDR3 nucleotide sequence: TGTGCCAGCAGTCCGGGACAGGGGGCTTTCACTGAAGCTTTCTTT. Looking up the rest from reference TRBV7-8 and TRBJ1-1 gives the full variable domain: GAGVSQSPRYKVAKRGQDVALRCDPISGHVSLFWYQQALGQGPEFLTYFQNEAQLDKSGLPSDRFFAERPEGSVSTLKIQRTQQEDSAVYLCASSPGQGAFTEAFFGQGTRLTVV.

This chain joins TRBV28 and TRBJ2-5; D is undetermined. V dropped 5 bases and J dropped 2 bases, with 3 bases sitting between them. CDR1 is MDHEN and CDR2 is SYDVKM in the germline V gene. This CDR3 spans 11 amino acids. The CDR3: CASSRQETQYF. CDR3 nucleotides: TGTGCCAGCAGTCGTCAAGAGACCCAGTACTTC. The full variable domain, completed using reference TRBV28 and TRBJ2-5, is DVKVTQSSRYLVKRTGEKVFLECVQDMDHENMFWYRQDPGLGLRLIYFSYDVKMKEKGDIPEGYSVSREKKERFSLILESASTNQTSMYLCASSRQETQYFGPGTRLLVL.

This clonotype has just a few counts. The chain recombines TRBV20-1 with TRBJ2-7; 8 positions agree with TRBD2. The CDR3 sequence is 18 residues long. Germline lookup yields CDR1 DFQATT and CDR2 SNEGSKA (reference sequence). Trimming cost V 6 bases and J 0 bases; bases outside gene matches: 19. The CDR3 protein is CSAPHGPGGGFSSYEQYF. For the CDR3, the DNA is TGCAGTGCCCCCCACGGCCCCGGGGGGGGGTTTAGCTCCTACGAGCAGTACTTC.

The chain employs TRBV27 and TRBJ2-3, with D uncertain. CDR1 and CDR2 from the germline V gene are MNHEY and SMNVEV (reference sequence). Trimming removed 8 bases from V and 0 bases from J, with 15 bases in between. CDR3 length: 15 residues. The CDR3: CASAARKGSTDTQYF. CDR3 nucleotide sequence: TGTGCCAGCGCCGCGCGCAAGGGAAGCACAGATACGCAGTATTTT.

This rearrangement joins TRBV4-1 to TRBJ2-7; 9 bases are a match to TRBD1. Trimming at V came to 3 bases and at J to 5 bases, leaving 11 bases not matched to a gene. CDR3 length: 16 residues. CDR1 and CDR2 from the germline V gene are MGHRA and YSYEKL. CDR3 region: CASSQLPGQGINEQYF. The CDR3 coding sequence is TGCGCCAGCAGCCAGCTTCCGGGACAGGGTATCAACGAGCAGTACTTC.

The genes are TRBV29-1 and TRBJ1-2; no reliable D call. This CDR3 comprises 14 residues. V was cut by 3 bases and J by 4 bases, with 15 bases left in between. CDR1 SQVTM and CDR2 ANQGSEA come from the germline V gene. CDR3 DNA sequence: TGCAGCGTTGAGTCAGAGAGGGATGGCTATGGCTACACCTTC. This sequence encodes CSVESERDGYGYTF.

The gene calls are TRBV28 and TRBJ1-6; TRBD1 might be the D (5 bases). V lost 10 bases and J 7 bases, leaving 17 bases between the germline ends. The CDR3 length is 14 residues. Germline values: CDR1 MDHEN, CDR2 SYDVKM. The CDR3 sequence is CATAYGGGNSPLHF. DNA for the CDR3: TGTGCCACCGCTTACGGGGGTGGGAATTCACCCCTCCACTTT.

The rearrangement links TRBV4-3 to TRBJ2-3, with TRBD1 matching over 8 bases. CDR3 size: 18 residues. The germline CDR1 and CDR2 sequences are LGHNA and YSLEER. Trimming took 0 bases from V and 4 from J; bases not matched to a gene: 12. The CDR3 region is CASSQDKSGTGLADTQYF. CDR3 sequence (DNA): TGCGCCAGCAGCCAAGATAAATCAGGGACAGGTCTGGCAGATACGCAGTATTTT.

V is TRBV12-3 or TRBV12-4 and J is TRBJ2-7; a weak D match, TRBD2 (6 bases). The V and J ends lost 3 bases and 0 bases respectively, with 18 bases between them. The CDR3 spans 17 residues. This CDR3 is CASSFGGGIGDSYEQYF. Here the CDR3 DNA reads TGTGCCAGCAGTTTCGGCGGCGGGATTGGGGACTCCTACGAGCAGTACTTC.

This chain uses TRBV7-9 with TRBJ2-7, with no clear D. The CDR3 is made up of 13 amino acids. CDR1 and CDR2 from the germline V gene are SEHNR and FQNEAQ (reference sequence). With 1 base removed from V and 2 bases from J, the gap between germline ends came to 6 bases. The CDR3 loop is CASSLEYAYEQYF. The CDR3 region has the DNA TGTGCCAGCAGCTTAGAGTACGCCTACGAGCAGTACTTC.

This clonotype was seen repeatedly, ten times or more. J is TRBJ2-1 and V is TRBV12-3 or TRBV12-4; 9 nucleotides agree with TRBD1. The CDR3 sequence is 14 residues long. Trimming removed 6 bases from V and 3 bases from J; junction bases left unmatched: 3. This chain's CDR3 is CASSPTGGYNEQFF. CDR3 sequence (DNA): TGTGCCAGCAGCCCGACAGGGGGCTACAATGAGCAGTTCTTC.

This clonotype came up a few times. The junction and the germline gene differ at one end; a read error may be behind it. This chain links TRBV20-1 with TRBJ2-5; TRBD1 aligns across 9 bases. The CDR3 consists of 15 residues. Per germline, CDR1 DFQATT and CDR2 SNEGSKA (reference sequence). The CDR3 nucleotides are TGCTGTGCTATGAAACAGGGACAGGGACACGAGACCCAGTACTTC. Its protein product is CCAMKQGQGHETQYF.

The J gene is TRBJ2-5, the V gene TRBV6-5; the D call may be TRBD1 or TRBD2 (6 bases each). The germline CDR1 and CDR2 sequences are MNHEY and SVGAGI. Trimming shortened V by 4 bases and J by 5 bases, and 14 bases separated the two germline ends. The CDR3 runs to 14 residues. The CDR3 region has the DNA TGTGCCAGCAGTTTAGGGGGGAGGAGCGAGACCCAGTACTTC. Its translation is CASSLGGRSETQYF.

This clonotype appeared a few times. The J gene is TRBJ1-5, the V gene TRBV2, with TRBD1 identical over 7 bases. Germline CDR1 reads SNHLY; CDR2 reads FYNNEI. The V gene end was trimmed by 6 bases and the J gene end by 1 base; junction bases not matched to a gene: 3. The CDR3 is 14 amino acids. The CDR3 sequence: CASRQGFSNQPQHF. The CDR3 coding sequence is TGTGCCAGCAGACAGGGGTTCAGCAATCAGCCCCAGCATTTT.

This clonotype was observed a handful of times. The chain has TRBV27 and TRBJ2-3; D is ambiguous. Trimming cost V 0 bases and J 6 bases, with 10 bases left between them. CDR3 length equals 14 residues. In germline, CDR1 is MNHEY, CDR2 SMNVEV (reference sequence). The CDR3 DNA reads as TGTGCCAGCAGTTTATCGATTGTAGGGGATACGCAGTATTTT. Protein sequence: CASSLSIVGDTQYF.

This chain joins TRBV4-3 and TRBJ2-5; D is perhaps TRBD2 (5 bases). The ends were cut back, 0 bases at V and 4 bases at J, with 12 bases in the middle. This CDR3 has 15 amino acids. Per germline, CDR1 LGHNA and CDR2 YSLEER. The CDR3 sequence: CASSQDTNRGETQYF. CDR3 coding DNA: TGCGCCAGCAGCCAAGACACGAACCGGGGAGAGACCCAGTACTTC.

The V and J genes are TRBV7-8 and TRBJ2-5; TRBD2 aligns across 11 bases. The CDR3 runs 16 residues. V shed 5 bases, J shed 5 bases, and the junction held 10 bases outside the gene matches. Per the germline V gene, CDR1 is SGHVS and CDR2 is FQNEAQ. CDR3 in amino acids: CASSPLAGGRAETQYF. CDR3 nucleotides: TGTGCCAGCAGCCCCTTAGCGGGGGGGCGTGCGGAGACCCAGTACTTC.

This clonotype was detected many times. J is TRBJ2-3 and V is TRBV18, with D perhaps given as TRBD1 or TRBD2 (5 bases each). V lost 3 bases and J lost 1, with 5 bases in between. The germline gives CDR1 KGHSH, CDR2 LQKENI. This CDR3 is 13 amino acids long. The CDR3 loop reads CASSPGGTDTQYF. Here the CDR3 DNA reads TGTGCCAGCTCACCGGGGGGCACAGATACGCAGTATTTT. The whole variable domain, remainder taken from reference TRBV18 and TRBJ2-3, is NAGVMQNPRHLVRRRGQEARLRCSPMKGHSHVYWYRQLPEEGLKFMVYLQKENIIDESGMPKERFSAEFPKEGPSILRIQQVVRGDSAAYFCASSPGGTDTQYFGPGTRLTVL.

This clonotype was recorded many times. The chain combines TRBV2 with TRBJ2-1; TRBD1 agrees at 7 bases. V lost 7 bases to trimming and J lost 5 bases; unmatched junction nucleotides: 11. CDR1 is SNHLY and CDR2 is FYNNEI in the germline V gene. This CDR3 is built from 15 residues. The CDR3 bases are TGTGCCAGCACGCAGTCAGGGGGTCCAAACAATGAGCAGTTCTTC. The encoded protein is CASTQSGGPNNEQFF.

The chain carries TRBV11-2 and TRBJ2-7; D assignment may be TRBD1 or TRBD2 (5 bases each). Per the germline V gene, CDR1 is SGHAT and CDR2 is FQNNGV. The CDR3 has 15 residues. The V gene lost 5 bases and the J gene lost 3 bases, with 17 bases spanning the gap. Here the CDR3 DNA reads TGTGCCAGCAGCCGAGGGAGAACAGGAATCTACGAGCAGTACTTC. It specifies CASSRGRTGIYEQYF.

This chain links TRBV15 with TRBJ2-5; TRBD1 aligns across 9 bases. This CDR3 region has 17 residues. CDR1 and CDR2 (germline): LNHNV, YYDKDF (reference sequence). With V trimmed by 3 bases and J by 4 bases, 12 bases remained unmatched. The CDR3: CATSRDRGGPVAETQYF. Written as DNA, the CDR3 is TGTGCCACCAGCAGGGACAGGGGTGGACCGGTCGCAGAGACCCAGTACTTC.

J is TRBJ2-1 and V is TRBV7-8; 8 positions agree with TRBD2. Germline V gene data show CDR1 as SGHVS and CDR2 as FQNEAQ. The CDR3 extends over 14 amino acids. Trimming took 8 bases from V and 7 from J; bases not matched to a gene: 10. The CDR3 region is CASGWTSWRNEQFF. As DNA, the CDR3 is TGTGCCAGCGGATGGACTAGCTGGAGGAATGAGCAGTTCTTC.

The J gene is TRBJ2-7, the V gene TRBV27; D perhaps matches TRBD1 (5 bases). The CDR3 is 14 residues long. Germline V CDR1 and CDR2: MNHEY, SMNVEV (reference sequence). Trimming cost V 5 bases and J 4 bases, with 15 bases left between them. The CDR3 DNA follows: TGTGCCAGCAGTAAGGGGCCACTCGGGTACGAGCAGTACTTC. It encodes CASSKGPLGYEQYF.

The table lists this clonotype with many counts. The chain recombines TRBV7-8 with TRBJ2-5; D remains unclear. The CDR3 sequence is 16 residues long. V dropped 0 bases and J dropped 5 bases, with 16 bases sitting between them. Germline loops: CDR1 SGHVS, CDR2 FQNEAQ. The CDR3 here is CASSLAGFDLVETQYF. CDR3 nucleotide sequence: TGTGCCAGCAGCTTAGCCGGATTCGACCTGGTCGAGACCCAGTACTTC.

The chain joins TRBV28 to TRBJ2-2; 10 bases agree with TRBD2. This CDR3 region has 16 residues. V lost 4 bases, J lost 6 bases, and 8 bases stayed unmatched. Germline lookup yields CDR1 MDHEN and CDR2 SYDVKM. CDR3 region: CASSSPSSGSPGELFF. DNA for the CDR3: TGTGCCAGCAGTTCACCCTCTAGCGGGAGCCCCGGGGAGCTGTTTTTT.

There are many counts of this clonotype. The rearrangement uses TRBV18 and TRBJ1-2; 7 bases align to TRBD1. J was trimmed by 0 bases and V by 3 bases; bases with no gene match: 7. This CDR3 spans 16 amino acids. Germline V gene sequence: CDR1 KGHSH, CDR2 LQKENI. CDR3 in DNA: TGTGCCAGCTCACCCCGGGGACAGCTCGCTAACTATGGCTACACCTTC. Translated, it gives CASSPRGQLANYGYTF.

This sequence joins TRBV2 and TRBJ2-1; unclear D gene. Germline loops: CDR1 SNHLY, CDR2 FYNNEI. This CDR3 is built from 10 residues. Between the trimmed V and J ends, which lost 6 bases and 15 bases, there was a span of 12 bases. The CDR3 is CASRYVEPFF. CDR3 DNA: TGTGCCAGCAGATACGTGGAACCGTTCTTC. The complete variable domain, with remaining parts taken from reference TRBV2 and TRBJ2-1, reads EPEVTQTPSHQVTQMGQEVILRCVPISNHLYFYWYRQILGQKVEFLVSFYNNEISEKSEIFDDQFSVERPDGSNFTLKIRSTKLEDSAMYFCASRYVEPFFGPGTRLTVL.

A single count supports this clonotype. CDR3 in DNA: TGCAGCGTCCTTGGGGGTAACTACGAGCAGTACTTC. Translated: CSVLGGNYEQYF. The chain joins TRBV29-1 to TRBJ2-7, with D perhaps TRBD1 or TRBD2 (5 bases each). V was shortened by 6 bases and J by 3 bases, with 12 bases between the two germline ends. Per germline, CDR1 SQVTM and CDR2 ANQGSEA. The CDR3 is made up of 12 amino acids.